This T cell receptor beta chain was identified during a study of blood T cell repertoires in COVID-19. With 1 base removed from V and 2 bases from J, the gap between germline ends came to 13 bases. Germline V gives CDR1 SGHRS, CDR2 YFSETQ. CDR3 length equals 16 residues. Assay used: immunoSEQ multiplex PCR; TCRdb lists only in-frame clones, some missing. The top ten hold over 1.5% of the sample, which has about 400,000 clones, around 90% seen once. J is TRBJ2-1 and V is TRBV5-1; D possibly corresponds to TRBD2 (6 bases). Sequenced sample: PBMCs or T cells enriched from blood (not recorded which). The sequence was obtained from a young woman with acute COVID-19. CDR3 protein: CASSLTAGVPYNEQFF. The CDR3 nucleotides read TGCGCCAGCAGCTTGACAGCGGGTGTCCCCTACAATGAGCAGTTCTTC.